Following are 30 T cell receptor beta chains from one sample sequenced in a study of a mutant IDH1 vaccine in newly diagnosed glioma. TCRdb's table, derived via immunoSEQ multiplex PCR, lists solely in-frame clones and lacks some. Of 90,000 to 100,000 clones listed, approximately 90% were seen once; the top ten hold roughly 0.6%. Time point: baseline, week 1 (first vaccination visit). Documented treatment: pre-vaccination baseline after standard-of-care therapy. Material: PBMCs, obtained from a glioma patient treated with radiotherapy, temozolomide or both. Source of these receptors: a woman aged 45-59 years with glioma.

This clone was counted a few times. The rearrangement joins TRBV5-1 to TRBJ1-1; weak D call: TRBD1 (5 bases). The germline V and J ends were trimmed by 3 bases and 7 bases, with 16 bases remaining between them. The germline V gene has CDR1 SGHRS and CDR2 YFSETQ. This CDR3 contains 14 residues. CDR3: CASSSDGANREAFF. For the CDR3, the DNA is TGCGCCAGCAGCTCGGACGGGGCGAACCGTGAAGCTTTCTTT.

The chain links TRBV5-1 to TRBJ2-2; no definite D call. CDR3 length equals 17 residues. Germline CDR1 is SGHRS and CDR2 is YFSETQ. V lost 3 bases, J lost 0 bases, and 15 bases lay in between. The CDR3 DNA reads as TGCGCCAGCAGCTCGTCGGGTCTTTCTTCGAACACCGGGGAGCTGTTTTTT. This sequence encodes CASSSSGLSSNTGELFF. The variable domain in full, with the rest retrieved from reference TRBV5-1 and TRBJ2-2, is KAGVTQTPRYLIKTRGQQVTLSCSPISGHRSVSWYQQTPGQGLQFLFEYFSETQRNKGNFPGRFSGRQFSNSRSEMNVSTLELGDSALYLCASSSSGLSSNTGELFFGEGSRLTVL.

Comments on this clone: One junction end does not reproduce the germline sequence, and a read error may be involved. The chain carries TRBV7-7 and TRBJ2-1; 12 nucleotides align to TRBD2. This CDR3 is 15 amino acids long. CDR1 and CDR2 (germline): SSHAT, FNYEAQ (reference sequence). The CDR3 loop reads CASSLGTSGHNEQFF. DNA for the CDR3: TGTGCTAGCAGCCTGGGGACTAGCGGGCACAATGAGCAGTTCTTC.

The chain has TRBV27 and TRBJ2-7; D is perhaps TRBD1 or TRBD2 (6 bases each). The CDR3 consists of 15 residues. Germline V gene sequence: CDR1 MNHEY, CDR2 SMNVEV (reference sequence). V dropped 6 bases and J dropped 6 bases, with 21 bases sitting between them. The CDR3 here is CASRTPGAGSPEQYF. The DNA for the CDR3 is TGTGCCAGCAGGACCCCGGGGGCGGGGAGTCCCGAGCAGTACTTC.

CDR3 DNA sequence: TGTGCCAGTAGGATATTAACAGGGTATGGCTACACCTTC. It encodes CASRILTGYGYTF. This chain connects TRBV6-5 to TRBJ1-2; a possible D gene is TRBD1 (6 bases). Germline loops: CDR1 MNHEY, CDR2 SVGAGI. The V end was cut by 9 bases, the J end by 5 bases, with 16 bases between. This CDR3 is built from 13 residues.

CDR3 protein: CASSLIDSSYGYTF. The CDR3 DNA reads TGTGCCAGCAGTTTAATAGACAGCTCCTATGGCTACACCTTC. This chain uses TRBV28 with TRBJ1-2, with D possibly being TRBD1 (5 bases). V was shortened by 2 bases and J by 4 bases, with 11 bases between the two germline ends. Per the germline V gene, CDR1 is MDHEN and CDR2 is SYDVKM. CDR3 size: 14 residues.

V gene TRBV27 combines with J gene TRBJ1-1, with D uncertain. This CDR3 is 13 amino acids long. V shed 7 bases and J shed 1 base, with 10 bases lying between them. From germline, CDR1 is MNHEY and CDR2 SMNVEV (reference sequence). The CDR3 here is CASMYRSNTEAFF. CDR3 DNA sequence: TGTGCCAGCATGTACAGATCGAACACTGAAGCTTTCTTT.

The rearrangement joins TRBV2 to TRBJ2-7; TRBD1 matches at 8 bases. V lost 6 bases, J lost 4 bases, and 5 bases stayed unmatched. Germline CDR1 is SNHLY and CDR2 is FYNNEI. This CDR3 region has 13 residues. CDR3 in amino acids: CASRPTGGYEQYF. In DNA form, the CDR3 reads TGTGCCAGCAGACCCACAGGGGGGTACGAGCAGTACTTC.

This chain connects TRBV5-1 to TRBJ1-1; 7 bases align to TRBD1. Losses at the gene ends were 0 bases for V and 7 bases for J; bases not matched to a gene: 9. The CDR3 is 15 residues long. From germline, CDR1 is SGHRS and CDR2 YFSETQ. This chain's CDR3 is CASSLDGTAAGEAFF. In DNA form, the CDR3 reads TGCGCCAGCAGCTTGGACGGGACAGCAGCAGGTGAAGCTTTCTTT.

The genes are TRBV7-8 and TRBJ2-5; 10 nucleotides match TRBD1. Germline V gene lookup returns CDR1 SGHVS and CDR2 FQNEAQ. This CDR3 contains 16 residues. With V trimmed by 6 bases and J by 4 bases, 11 bases remained unmatched. CDR3 coding DNA: TGTGCCAGCAGTCCTTACACGGGACAGGGGCCAGAGACCCAGTACTTC. Residues: CASSPYTGQGPETQYF.

This clone was seen once. This sequence joins TRBV27 and TRBJ2-1, with D perhaps matching TRBD1 (6 bases). V was clipped by 8 bases and J by 6 bases, with 11 bases between them. From germline, CDR1 is MNHEY and CDR2 SMNVEV (reference sequence). The CDR3 sequence is 12 residues long. CDR3 sequence reads: CASADRLNEQFF. DNA of the CDR3: TGTGCCAGCGCCGACAGGCTCAATGAGCAGTTCTTC.

The rearrangement uses TRBV14 and TRBJ2-3; 8 bases agree with TRBD1. Per germline, CDR1 SGHDN and CDR2 FVKESK. There are 14 residues in the CDR3. Trimming cost V 4 bases and J 4 bases; bases outside gene matches: 4. The CDR3: CASSRGTGPDTQYF. The CDR3, as DNA: TGTGCCAGCAGCCGAGGGACAGGTCCAGATACGCAGTATTTT.

The chain has TRBV6-5 and TRBJ1-3; D may be TRBD1 (6 bases). CDR1 is MNHEY and CDR2 is SVGAGI in the germline V gene. V gave up 6 bases and J gave up 0 bases, with 12 bases separating them. This CDR3 region has 15 residues. The CDR3 here is CASSITGTSGNTIYF. CDR3 bases: TGTGCCAGCAGCATTACAGGGACCTCTGGAAACACCATATATTTT.

Points on this clone: The junction differs from germline at one of its ends, possibly a read error. Here the CDR3 reads CASSPLSGGRGGQYF. CDR3 nucleotides: TGTGCTAGCAGCCCCCTCAGCGGGGGGCGAGGGGGGCAGTATTTT. The chain uses TRBV7-7 and TRBJ2-3; 9 nucleotides line up with TRBD2. The CDR3 sequence is 15 residues long. Germline-derived CDR1 and CDR2 are SSHAT and FNYEAQ (reference sequence).

The chain carries TRBV27 and TRBJ1-1; 9 positions agree with TRBD1. Germline-derived CDR1 and CDR2 are MNHEY and SMNVEV (reference sequence). With V trimmed by 7 bases and J by 1 base, 1 base remained unmatched. The length of the CDR3 is 13 residues. The DNA for the CDR3 is TGTGCCAGCAAGGGACAGGGGAACACTGAAGCTTTCTTT. Its protein product is CASKGQGNTEAFF.

This clone was counted only a few times. V and J are TRBV30 and TRBJ1-2; D is ambiguous. The CDR3 runs 11 residues. Deletions cut 3 bases from V and 9 bases from J, with 11 bases between. CDR1 and CDR2 (germline): GTSNPN, SVGIG (reference sequence). The DNA of the CDR3 is TGTGCCTGGAGCACTCAAATTCGCTACACCTTC. It yields the protein CAWSTQIRYTF.

This chain joins TRBV28 and TRBJ1-5, with 8 bases matching TRBD1. J lost 7 bases, V lost 6 bases, and 11 bases had no gene match. CDR1 and CDR2 (germline): MDHEN, SYDVKM. The CDR3 consists of 15 residues. The DNA of the CDR3 is TGTGCCAGCAGCCTGCTACAGGGGGTAGGACAGCCCCAGCATTTT. Translation: CASSLLQGVGQPQHF.

The chain has TRBV9 and TRBJ1-1, with 10 bases matching TRBD1. The CDR3 spans 15 residues. J was trimmed by 4 bases and V by 4 bases; bases with no gene match: 7. Germline V CDR1 and CDR2: SGDLS, YYNGEE. The CDR3 loop reads CASSPRQGAGTEAFF. CDR3 bases: TGTGCCAGCAGCCCTAGACAGGGGGCCGGCACTGAAGCTTTCTTT.

This sequence joins TRBV2 and TRBJ1-1; D is ambiguous. With 6 bases removed from V and 7 bases from J, the gap between germline ends came to 6 bases. The V gene's germline CDR1 is SNHLY and CDR2 FYNNEI. The CDR3 has 10 residues. CDR3 DNA sequence: TGTGCCAGCAGGGGTTATGAAGCTTTCTTT. Protein sequence: CASRGYEAFF.

This sequence joins TRBV19 and TRBJ1-3; maybe TRBD1 (5 bases). Germline lookup yields CDR1 LNHDA and CDR2 SQIVND (reference sequence). This CDR3 is built from 14 residues. V lost 5 bases, J lost 4 bases, and 12 bases lay in between. DNA of the CDR3: TGTGCCAGTAGTTTGGGGGACGGAGGAAACACCATATATTTT. Translated, it gives CASSLGDGGNTIYF.

The rearrangement links TRBV7-3 to TRBJ2-2; TRBD2 is a possible D gene (6 bases). Germline V gene data show CDR1 as SGHTA and CDR2 as FQGTGA. V was pared by 4 bases and J by 6 bases, with 9 bases between. CDR3 length equals 13 residues. DNA for the CDR3: TGTGCCAGCAGCTCGGGACTCCCCGGGGAGCTGTTTTTT. Its translation is CASSSGLPGELFF.

This clone was detected only once. The chain links TRBV28 to TRBJ1-5; D remains unclear. In germline, CDR1 is MDHEN, CDR2 SYDVKM. This CDR3 comprises 12 residues. V lost 6 bases and J lost 7, with 10 bases in between. Written as DNA, the CDR3 is TGTGCCAGCAGCTGGACTGGGCAGCCCCAGCATTTT. Amino acid sequence: CASSWTGQPQHF.

The chain employs TRBV7-9 and TRBJ1-5, with D perhaps TRBD1 (5 bases). The CDR3 spans 14 residues. From germline, CDR1 is SEHNR and CDR2 FQNEAQ (reference sequence). V lost 5 bases to trimming and J lost 7 bases, with 15 bases between them. CDR3 residues: CASSPGQAMQPQHF. CDR3 in DNA: TGTGCCAGCAGCCCTGGACAAGCTATGCAGCCCCAGCATTTT. Filled out from reference TRBV7-9 and TRBJ1-5, the complete variable domain reads DTGVSQNPRHKITKRGQNVTFRCDPISEHNRLYWYRQTLGQGPEFLTYFQNEAQLEKSRLLSDRFSAERPKGSFSTLEIQRTEQGDSAMYLCASSPGQAMQPQHFGDGTRLSIL.

The chain employs TRBV23-1 and TRBJ2-7; D is possibly TRBD1 or TRBD2 (5 bases each). TRBV23-1 is marked as an open reading frame, function uncertain. The CDR3 has 13 amino acids. With 6 bases removed from V and 7 bases from J, the gap between germline ends came to 16 bases. Here the CDR3 reads CASRLRDRVEQYF. For the CDR3, the DNA is TGCGCCAGCAGACTAAGGGACCGCGTAGAGCAGTACTTC.

The V and J genes are TRBV7-6 and TRBJ1-1; 10 nucleotides line up with TRBD1. Germline lookup yields CDR1 SGHVS and CDR2 FNYEAQ. The CDR3 loop spans 14 amino acids. V trimming: 5 bases; J trimming: 5 bases; junction bases outside the gene matches: 5. The DNA of the CDR3 is TGTGCCAGCAGCCGCGACAGGGGGCGAACTGAAGCTTTCTTT. Translating it yields CASSRDRGRTEAFF.

The chain links TRBV6-5 to TRBJ1-2; D unresolved. The CDR3 spans 14 residues. Trimming stripped 2 bases from V and 6 bases from J, with 13 bases between. Looked up from germline, CDR1 is MNHEY and CDR2 is SVGAGI. For the CDR3, the DNA is TGTGCCAGCAGTTACAATACGGCCGGAGATGGCTACACCTTC. It specifies CASSYNTAGDGYTF.

V and J are TRBV30 and TRBJ1-1, with unresolved D. This CDR3 comprises 13 residues. Germline CDR1 reads GTSNPN; CDR2 reads SVGIG (reference sequence). V was cut by 0 bases and J by 1 base, with 6 bases left in between. As DNA, the CDR3 is TGTGCCTGGAGTGTGTCAGAGAACACTGAAGCTTTCTTT. As protein: CAWSVSENTEAFF.

This chain uses TRBV7-3 with TRBJ2-2; D remains unclear. Trimming stripped 2 bases from V and 6 bases from J, with 7 bases between. The V gene's germline CDR1 is SGHTA and CDR2 FQGTGA. The CDR3 runs 13 residues. CDR3 DNA sequence: TGTGCCAGCAGCTTATTGGGGTCCGGGGAGCTGTTTTTT. Amino acid sequence: CASSLLGSGELFF. The full variable domain, completed using reference TRBV7-3 and TRBJ2-2, is GAGVSQTPSNKVTEKGKYVELRCDPISGHTALYWYRQSLGQGPEFLIYFQGTGAADDSGLPNDRFFAVRPEGSVSTLKIQRTERGDSAVYLCASSLLGSGELFFGEGSRLTVL.

This chain joins TRBV11-3 and TRBJ1-1, with D possibly TRBD1 on 5 matching bases. V dropped 4 bases and J dropped 1 base, with 7 bases sitting between them. Germline CDR1 and CDR2: SGHNT and YENEEA. The CDR3 extends over 13 amino acids. CDR3 sequence (DNA): TGTGCCAGCAGCTGGGGGGAGAACACTGAAGCTTTCTTT. Protein product: CASSWGENTEAFF.

The V gene is TRBV7-9, the J gene TRBJ1-5; TRBD1 is a possible D gene (6 bases). The V gene's germline CDR1 is SEHNR and CDR2 FQNEAQ (reference sequence). With 2 bases removed from V and 6 bases from J, the gap between germline ends came to 8 bases. CDR3 length equals 13 residues. The CDR3 DNA reads TGTGCCAGCAGCTTAACAGGGACTCAGCCCCAGCATTTT. Translation gives CASSLTGTQPQHF.